What follows describes a single TCR beta chain. What it recognizes is unknown. CDR3 size: 14 residues. Trimming cost V 1 base and J 3 bases, with 10 bases left between them. The germline V gene encodes CDR1 SGHRS and CDR2 YFSETQ. Time point denoted: peripheral blood 6 weeks after treatment start. This sample was taken from a study of PD-L1 blockade in urothelial cancer. The wider study: Treatment start was followed by blood analysis at 3 weeks (second dose) and again at 6 weeks. Counts from blood samples showed a median of roughly 130,000 T cells. Study results and caveats: A below-median TCR clonality in blood before treatment predicted better survival.

Into every PCR, synthetic TCR analog templates were spiked. Clones were read by immunoSEQ multiplex PCR, and TCRdb kept only the in-frame ones, dropping some. The table shows roughly 50,000 clones, with about four fifths occurring only once. This chain uses TRBV5-1 with TRBJ1-2; D is ambiguous. Specimen: PBMCs, collected around atezolizumab (anti-PD-L1) treatment. The receptor comes from a man in his 70s with urothelial cancer. This chain's CDR3 is CASSLREADYGYTF. The CDR3 bases are TGCGCCAGCAGCTTGAGGGAGGCCGACTATGGCTACACCTTC.